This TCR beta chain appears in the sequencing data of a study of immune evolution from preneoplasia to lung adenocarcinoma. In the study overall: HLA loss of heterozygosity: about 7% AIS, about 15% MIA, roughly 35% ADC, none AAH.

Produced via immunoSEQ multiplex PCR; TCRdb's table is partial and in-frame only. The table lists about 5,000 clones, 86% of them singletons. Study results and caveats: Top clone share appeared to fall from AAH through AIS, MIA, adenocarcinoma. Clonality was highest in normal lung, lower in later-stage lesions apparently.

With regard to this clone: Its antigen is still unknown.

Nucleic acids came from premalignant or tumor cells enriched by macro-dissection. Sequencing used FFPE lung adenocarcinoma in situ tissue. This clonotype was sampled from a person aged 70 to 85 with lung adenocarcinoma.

CDR3 nucleotide sequence: TGTGCCAGTAGTATAATCCAGAATGATGGCTACACCTTC. This codes for CASSIIQNDGYTF. The chain is built from TRBV19 and TRBJ1-2; D gene unclear. The CDR3 sequence is 13 residues long. Trimming removed 2 bases from V and 6 bases from J, with 10 bases in between. Germline assignment: CDR1 LNHDA and CDR2 SQIVND (reference sequence).